This T cell receptor (beta chain) was sequenced during a study of blood T cell repertoires in COVID-19. The overall study: T cells, B-cell-depleted T cells, or PBMCs provided the cDNA or gDNA that served as material.

The CDR3 is 15 amino acids. Per germline, CDR1 SGHTA and CDR2 FQGTGA. With V trimmed by 4 bases and J by 4 bases, 5 bases remained unmatched. Assay: immunoSEQ multiplex PCR; the TCRdb copy retains only in-frame clones and omits some. The table records around 140,000 clones, around 84% of them present only once. Sequencing was carried out using PBMCs or T cells enriched from blood (not recorded which). The V call is TRBV7-3, the J call TRBJ2-2, with TRBD2 identical over 8 bases. This TCR came from a man aged 40-49 years with acute COVID-19. The CDR3 sequence: CASSSTRGGTGELFF. The CDR3 nucleotides are TGTGCCAGCAGCTCCACACGGGGGGGCACCGGGGAGCTGTTTTTT. The complete variable domain, with remaining parts taken from reference TRBV7-3 and TRBJ2-2, reads GAGVSQTPSNKVTEKGKYVELRCDPISGHTALYWYRQSLGQGPEFLIYFQGTGAADDSGLPNDRFFAVRPEGSVSTLKIQRTERGDSAVYLCASSSTRGGTGELFFGEGSRLTVL.